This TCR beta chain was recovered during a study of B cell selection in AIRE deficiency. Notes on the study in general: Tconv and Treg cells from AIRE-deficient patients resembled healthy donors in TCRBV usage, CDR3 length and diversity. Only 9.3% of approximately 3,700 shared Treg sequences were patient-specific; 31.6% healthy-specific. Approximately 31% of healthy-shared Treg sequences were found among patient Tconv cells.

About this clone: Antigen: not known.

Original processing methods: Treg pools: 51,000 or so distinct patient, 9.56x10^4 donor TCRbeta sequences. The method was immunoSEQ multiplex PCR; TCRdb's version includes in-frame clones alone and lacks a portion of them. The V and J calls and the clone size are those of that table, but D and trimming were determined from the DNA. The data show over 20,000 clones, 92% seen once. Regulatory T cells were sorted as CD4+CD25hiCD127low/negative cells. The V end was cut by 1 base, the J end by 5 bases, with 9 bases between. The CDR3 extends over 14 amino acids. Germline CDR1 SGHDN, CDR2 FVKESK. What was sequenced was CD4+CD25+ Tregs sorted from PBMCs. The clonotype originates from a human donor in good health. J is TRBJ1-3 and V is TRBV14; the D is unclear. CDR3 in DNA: TGTGCCAGCAGCCAAGCCGCCAGTCGAAACACCATATATTTT. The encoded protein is CASSQAASRNTIYF.